Presented here are 7 T cell receptor beta chains from one specimen sequenced in a study of blood T cell repertoires in COVID-19. Repertoires were generated with immunoSEQ multiplex PCR, while TCRdb's copy carries only in-frame clones and drops some. This sample yields under 300,000 clones, of which about 80% are seen a single time; 4.5% to 6% belongs to the top ten. Sequenced: peripheral blood. These receptors came from a woman at least 80 years old with active or convalescent COVID-19.

V gene TRBV15 combines with J gene TRBJ1-6, with D perhaps TRBD1 (6 bases). Trimming removed 3 bases at V and 1 base at J, with 10 bases between. The CDR3 is 16 residues long. Germline V lookup: CDR1 LNHNV, CDR2 YYDKDF (reference sequence). The CDR3 DNA reads as TGTGCCACCAGCAGCATGACAGGTTCCTATAATTCACCCCTCCACTTT. It encodes CATSSMTGSYNSPLHF.

The chain employs TRBV2 and TRBJ2-4; 12 bases fit TRBD2. V gave up 5 bases and J gave up 8 bases; unmatched junction bases: 7. The CDR3 spans 15 residues. Germline V gene data show CDR1 as SNHLY and CDR2 as FYNNEI. The CDR3 nucleotides are TGTGCCAGCAGTCAGACTAGCGGGAGTCAGTACATTCAGTACTTC. This codes for CASSQTSGSQYIQYF.

This clone was recorded a few times. The V and J genes are TRBV2 and TRBJ2-4; perhaps TRBD1 as D (9 bases). Trimming stripped 7 bases from V and 15 bases from J, with 25 bases between. The CDR3 loop spans 14 amino acids. Germline CDR1 is SNHLY and CDR2 is FYNNEI. CDR3 DNA sequence: TGTGCCAGCAACACTGGACAGGGGCGGGGGGCTCGGTACTTC. Translating it yields CASNTGQGRGARYF. Filled out from reference TRBV2 and TRBJ2-4, the complete variable domain reads EPEVTQTPSHQVTQMGQEVILRCVPISNHLYFYWYRQILGQKVEFLVSFYNNEISEKSEIFDDQFSVERPDGSNFTLKIRSTKLEDSAMYFCASNTGQGRGARYFGAGTRLSVL.

The CDR3 coding sequence is TGTGCCAGCAGCTTAGGTCAGGGGGCGATTGACACTGAAGCTTTCTTT. This gives the protein CASSLGQGAIDTEAFF. The V gene is TRBV11-2, the J gene TRBJ1-1, with 8 bases fitting TRBD1. The junction had 7 bases not matched to a gene; V was cut back by 1 base and J by 3 bases. This CDR3 region has 16 residues. Germline CDR1 is SGHAT and CDR2 is FQNNGV.

The rearrangement uses TRBV28 and TRBJ2-3, with 8 positions matching TRBD2. Germline CDR1 reads MDHEN; CDR2 reads SYDVKM. This CDR3 has 17 amino acids. V dropped 5 bases and J dropped 4; count of bases not matched to a gene: 14. The CDR3 DNA sequence: TGTGCCAGCAGTCCGGCCCCCGGGGCGGGAGGCTCAGATACGCAGTATTTT. Translating it yields CASSPAPGAGGSDTQYF.

This clone occurred once. The genes are TRBV19 and TRBJ2-1; no firm D call. Germline V gene data show CDR1 as LNHDA and CDR2 as SQIVND (reference sequence). This CDR3 region has 13 residues. V lost 10 bases, J lost 4 bases, and 14 bases lay in between. In DNA, the CDR3 is TGTGCCACCAACTCCCTGAGGTACAATGAGCAGTTCTTC. This codes for CATNSLRYNEQFF.

This clone was picked up a small number of times. The chain combines TRBV2 with TRBJ1-5; tentative D call: TRBD1 (6 bases). V lost 5 bases and J 5 bases, leaving 13 bases between the germline ends. There are 14 residues in the CDR3. Germline CDR1 reads SNHLY; CDR2 reads FYNNEI. CDR3 sequence reads: CASSQDRKDQPQHF. CDR3 nucleotide sequence: TGTGCCAGCAGTCAGGACAGAAAGGATCAGCCCCAGCATTTT. The full variable domain, rest sourced from reference TRBV2 and TRBJ1-5, is EPEVTQTPSHQVTQMGQEVILRCVPISNHLYFYWYRQILGQKVEFLVSFYNNEISEKSEIFDDQFSVERPDGSNFTLKIRSTKLEDSAMYFCASSQDRKDQPQHFGDGTRLSIL.